This T cell receptor (beta chain) was sequenced in a study of blood T cell repertoires in COVID-19. Overall study: Samples taken during acute and convalescent COVID-19 were collected in the United States, Italy and Spain. The analysed material was cDNA or gDNA that came from T cells, B-cell-depleted T cells, or PBMCs.

CDR3 length: 12 amino acids. The ends were cut back, 7 bases at V and 6 bases at J, with 14 bases in the middle. Per the germline V gene, CDR1 is SGHKS and CDR2 is YYEKEE (reference sequence). In the authors' workflow: Amplification of reference gene primers was used by the study to estimate nucleated cell counts. Assay used: immunoSEQ multiplex PCR; TCRdb lists only in-frame clones, some missing. V and J calls and clone size are copied from that table; D and trimming were computed from the DNA. Among approximately 530,000 clones listed, around 90% were seen once. The specimen sequenced was peripheral blood. This clonotype was sampled from a woman aged 45-60 years with COVID-19, enrolled during active disease. The chain uses TRBV5-5 and TRBJ2-7; TRBD1 might be the D (6 bases). As DNA, the CDR3 is TGTGCCAGCTTCCTACAGGGTCGCGAGCAGTACTTC. It is translated as CASFLQGREQYF.